Sequencing of this T cell receptor beta chain was carried out in a study of PD-L1 blockade in urothelial cancer. About the research overall: Once treatment had started, blood was analyzed at 3 weeks (second dose) and again at 6 weeks.

Locally advanced or metastatic urothelial carcinoma was diagnosed in the patients. Produced via immunoSEQ multiplex PCR; TCRdb's table is partial and in-frame only. Among tens of thousands of clones listed, 90% to 95% were seen once. Between the trimmed V and J ends, which lost 0 bases and 8 bases, there was a span of 16 bases. The length of the CDR3 is 15 residues. Looked up from germline, CDR1 is KGHSY and CDR2 is FQNENV. The J gene is TRBJ1-2, the V gene TRBV16; D may be TRBD1 (5 bases). The TCR comes from a man aged 55 to 69 with urothelial cancer. The sequencing here drew on PBMCs, taken around atezolizumab (anti-PD-L1) treatment. CDR3: CASSQSPREGGGYTF. CDR3 sequence (DNA): TGTGCCAGCAGCCAATCTCCCAGGGAAGGTGGCGGCTACACCTTC.